Shown below are 26 T cell receptor beta chains from a single sample sequenced in a study of vaccination and CD4 T cells after COVID-19. The study sequenced cultured CD4+ T cell DNA using the Oncomine TCR Beta short-read assay. TCRdb re-derived calls from the PCR reads in MiXCR, one entry per CDR3 protein. The table includes approximately 8,800 distinct CDR3 sequences, 59% detected once. For these TCRs, the target antigens are not known. As to treatment: approximately 9-day PBMC culture with coronavirus spike peptide pools or control peptides (ViraFEST assay). The source material was CD4+ T cells from blood, cultured in vitro. These TCRs come from a human donor who had recovered from COVID-19.

The chain joins TRBV10-3 to TRBJ1-1; D not certain. V was trimmed by 2 bases and J by 9 bases, leaving 13 bases between them. Looked up from germline, CDR1 is ENHRY and CDR2 is SYGVKD. The CDR3 extends over 13 amino acids. The CDR3 spells CAISEAGRTKAFF. The CDR3 DNA sequence: TGTGCCATCAGTGAGGCGGGGAGAACTAAAGCTTTCTTT.

This clonotype was observed a few times. The chain has TRBV20-1 and TRBJ1-1, with 8 bases identical to TRBD1. With V trimmed by 8 bases and J by 1 base, 3 bases remained unmatched. The germline gives CDR1 DFQATT, CDR2 SNEGSKA (reference sequence). This CDR3 region has 12 residues. The CDR3 sequence is CSTGQGNTEAFF. The CDR3 DNA reads as TGCAGTACCGGACAGGGGAACACTGAAGCTTTCTTT.

The chain is built from TRBV7-2 and TRBJ1-2, with 9 bases aligning to TRBD1. The trim removed 4 bases at V and 8 bases at J, leaving 5 bases unmatched. There are 13 residues in the CDR3. CDR1 SGHTA and CDR2 FQGNSA come from the germline V gene. The DNA for the CDR3 is TGTGCCAGCAGCTCTACGGACAGGGGAGGCTACACCTTC. It yields the protein CASSSTDRGGYTF.

The rearrangement uses TRBV20-1 and TRBJ2-7; 7 bases agree with TRBD2. In germline, CDR1 is DFQATT, CDR2 SNEGSKA (reference sequence). The CDR3 loop spans 14 amino acids. V was clipped by 0 bases and J by 3 bases; unmatched bases: 5. CDR3 residues: CSARDGAGDYEQYF. CDR3 coding DNA: TGCAGTGCTAGAGACGGGGCGGGAGACTACGAGCAGTACTTC.

The chain recombines TRBV15 with TRBJ2-7, with 12 nucleotides matching TRBD2. Looked up from germline, CDR1 is LNHNV and CDR2 is YYDKDF (reference sequence). With V trimmed by 5 bases and J by 12 bases, 11 bases remained unmatched. CDR3 length: 14 amino acids. The CDR3 sequence is CATSVGLAGRMTYF. The CDR3 nucleotides read TGTGCCACCAGCGTCGGACTAGCGGGAAGGATGACGTACTTC.

A single count supports this clonotype. This sequence joins TRBV7-2 and TRBJ1-3; D remains ambiguous. The CDR3 length is 14 residues. Trimming shortened V by 2 bases and J by 2 bases, and 7 bases separated the two germline ends. From germline, CDR1 is SGHTA and CDR2 FQGNSA. The CDR3 loop reads CASSLQVTGNTIYF. For the CDR3, the DNA is TGTGCCAGCAGCTTACAGGTCACTGGAAACACCATATATTTT.

The chain joins TRBV7-9 to TRBJ1-5; a weak D match, TRBD1 (6 bases). Germline CDR1 and CDR2: SEHNR and FQNEAQ (reference sequence). The CDR3 is 17 residues long. Deletions cut 5 bases from V and 2 bases from J, with 19 bases between. The CDR3 DNA reads TGTGCCAGCAGCCCCTCTGGGGGCCGTGGGGGCAATCAGCCCCAGCATTTT. As protein: CASSPSGGRGGNQPQHF.

This chain joins TRBV6-1 and TRBJ2-5; 9 bases map to TRBD1. From germline, CDR1 is MNHNS and CDR2 SASEGT. The CDR3 is 14 amino acids. Trimming at V came to 6 bases and at J to 5 bases, leaving 7 bases not matched to a gene. For the CDR3, the DNA is TGTGCCAGCAGCTGGGACAGGGCGGTCGAGACCCAGTACTTC. Translated: CASSWDRAVETQYF.

The chain links TRBV15 to TRBJ2-7; D perhaps matches TRBD2 (7 bases). The length of the CDR3 is 16 residues. CDR1 and CDR2 from the germline V gene are LNHNV and YYDKDF (reference sequence). V dropped 1 base and J dropped 4 bases, with 17 bases sitting between them. Here the CDR3 DNA reads TGTGCCACCAGCAGAGGAGGGGGGGGTGACCGATACGAGCAGTACTTC. It codes for CATSRGGGGDRYEQYF. The full variable domain, its missing parts supplied by reference TRBV15 and TRBJ2-7, is DAMVIQNPRYQVTQFGKPVTLSCSQTLNHNVMYWYQQKSSQAPKLLFHYYDKDFNNEADTPDNFQSRRPNTSFCFLDIRSPGLGDTAMYLCATSRGGGGDRYEQYFGPGTRLTVT.

The V gene is TRBV7-9, the J gene TRBJ1-1; no clear D gene. The germline CDR1 and CDR2 sequences are SEHNR and FQNEAQ (reference sequence). The V end was cut by 1 base, the J end by 6 bases, with 6 bases between. The CDR3 is 12 amino acids. The CDR3 loop reads CASSLVEAEAFF. The CDR3 region has the DNA TGTGCCAGCAGCTTAGTGGAGGCTGAAGCTTTCTTT.

This clonotype was seen only a few times. CDR3 residues: CAIQGSGEQYF. The CDR3 coding sequence is TGTGCCATTCAGGGTAGCGGCGAGCAGTACTTC. J is TRBJ2-7 and V is TRBV6-1, with a possible D match to TRBD2 (6 bases). V was cut by 10 bases and J by 6 bases, with 13 bases left in between. Germline CDR1 is MNHNS and CDR2 is SASEGT. This CDR3 region has 11 residues.

The V and J genes are TRBV20-1 and TRBJ1-1; 7 nucleotides match TRBD1. The CDR3 contains 14 residues. The germline V gene has CDR1 DFQATT and CDR2 SNEGSKA (reference sequence). Germline trimming cut 2 bases from V and 0 bases from J; bases unmatched to any gene: 3. CDR3 bases: TGCAGTGCTAGACTCGGGACAGTGAACACTGAAGCTTTCTTT. It translates to CSARLGTVNTEAFF.

The sample holds a few counts of this clonotype. The chain recombines TRBV28 with TRBJ1-1; D is unresolved. There are 12 residues in the CDR3. Trimming pared 6 bases from V and 3 bases from J, leaving 8 bases between. Germline CDR1 reads MDHEN; CDR2 reads SYDVKM. The CDR3 region has the DNA TGTGCCAGCAGCCGGGTGGACACTGAAGCTTTCTTT. Protein product: CASSRVDTEAFF.

This sequence joins TRBV7-2 and TRBJ2-7; weak D call: TRBD1 (6 bases). This CDR3 has 15 amino acids. CDR1 is SGHTA and CDR2 is FQGNSA in the germline V gene. Trimming removed 6 bases at V and 2 bases at J, with 17 bases between. The CDR3 DNA reads as TGTGCCAGCAGACGAGGGACACCGAATGCCTACGAGCAGTACTTC. It translates to CASRRGTPNAYEQYF. Drawing the rest from reference TRBV7-2 and TRBJ2-7, the complete variable domain is GAGVSQSPSNKVTEKGKDVELRCDPISGHTALYWYRQSLGQGLEFLIYFQGNSAPDKSGLPSDRFSAERTGGSVSTLTIQRTQQEDSAVYLCASRRGTPNAYEQYFGPGTRLTVT.

CDR3 sequence reads: CSARVRGTQYF. CDR3 nucleotides: TGCAGTGCTAGAGTACGGGGTACGCAGTATTTT. This chain connects TRBV20-1 to TRBJ2-3, with D possibly TRBD2 on 5 matching bases. The CDR3 is 11 residues long. V shed 1 base and J shed 8 bases, with 7 bases lying between them. The germline CDR1 and CDR2 sequences are DFQATT and SNEGSKA (reference sequence).

The V and J genes are TRBV20-1 and TRBJ1-2; maybe TRBD1 (6 bases). This CDR3 has 13 amino acids. The V end was cut by 4 bases, the J end by 7 bases, with 16 bases between. Germline CDR1 DFQATT, CDR2 SNEGSKA (reference sequence). In DNA, the CDR3 is TGCAGTGCTAAAACCGAACAGGGACGTGGCTACACCTTC. Encoded protein: CSAKTEQGRGYTF.

The V gene is TRBV27, the J gene TRBJ1-1; possible D gene TRBD1, 6 bases. The CDR3 is 15 residues long. V lost 6 bases, J lost 3 bases, and 17 bases lay in between. The germline V gene has CDR1 MNHEY and CDR2 SMNVEV (reference sequence). CDR3 amino acids: CASRKGGGMHTEAFF. As DNA, the CDR3 is TGTGCCAGCAGGAAGGGGGGAGGAATGCACACTGAAGCTTTCTTT.

In this sample, this clonotype turned up a few times. The chain recombines TRBV20-1 with TRBJ1-5; D gene uncertain. The V end was cut by 1 base, the J end by 8 bases, with 9 bases between. CDR3 length: 12 residues. The germline CDR1 and CDR2 sequences are DFQATT and SNEGSKA (reference sequence). CDR3 sequence: CSARGYREPQHF. The CDR3 bases are TGCAGTGCTAGAGGTTACCGGGAGCCCCAGCATTTT.

V usage is TRBV28 and J usage is TRBJ2-7; possible D gene TRBD1, 5 bases. CDR3 length: 14 residues. Germline V gene lookup returns CDR1 MDHEN and CDR2 SYDVKM. The V end lost 6 bases, the J end lost 1 base, and 13 bases lay between the germline ends. The CDR3 reads CASRTQGRSYEQYF. For the CDR3, the DNA is TGTGCCAGCAGGACCCAGGGTAGGTCCTACGAGCAGTACTTC.

This clonotype was seen a few times. The V gene is TRBV7-2, the J gene TRBJ1-2; D ambiguous. The CDR3 consists of 13 residues. Germline V CDR1 and CDR2: SGHTA, FQGNSA. Deletions cut 1 base from V and 0 bases from J, with 3 bases between. The CDR3 here is CASSLGTNYGYTF. The CDR3 DNA sequence: TGTGCCAGCAGCTTAGGGACTAACTATGGCTACACCTTC.

The genes are TRBV15 and TRBJ2-5; a possible D gene is TRBD1 (5 bases). The CDR3 extends over 14 amino acids. The germline gives CDR1 LNHNV, CDR2 YYDKDF (reference sequence). Trimming stripped 0 bases from V and 5 bases from J, with 10 bases between. The CDR3 bases are TGTGCCACCAGCAGAGATCAGGGAATGGAGACCCAGTACTTC. Its translation is CATSRDQGMETQYF.

The chain combines TRBV24-1 with TRBJ1-6, with TRBD1 as a possible D gene (5 bases). The CDR3 totals 14 residues. V was cut by 3 bases and J by 5 bases, with 7 bases left in between. Germline CDR1 and CDR2: KGHDR and SFDVKD. CDR3 coding DNA: TGTGCCACCAGTGATGGGGGGGATAATTCACCCCTCCACTTT. Translated, it gives CATSDGGDNSPLHF.

The chain is built from TRBV24-1 and TRBJ1-5, with a tentative D call TRBD1 (6 bases). V was shortened by 7 bases and J by 0 bases, with 12 bases between the two germline ends. The germline gives CDR1 KGHDR, CDR2 SFDVKD. This CDR3 is built from 15 residues. As DNA, the CDR3 is TGTGCCACCAGCGGGACACCCTATAGCAATCAGCCCCAGCATTTT. Its translation: CATSGTPYSNQPQHF.

The chain uses TRBV18 and TRBJ1-6, with TRBD1 identical over 7 bases. CDR3 length equals 15 residues. Germline CDR1 is KGHSH and CDR2 is LQKENI. V lost 3 bases and J lost 10; bases outside the gene matches: 9. This CDR3 reads CASSPLVRGDSPLHF. Written as DNA, the CDR3 is TGTGCCAGCTCACCCCTGGTCAGGGGGGACTCACCCCTCCACTTT.

This clonotype was found a few times. This chain links TRBV20-1 with TRBJ1-2; D perhaps matches TRBD1 (5 bases). CDR1 is DFQATT, CDR2 SNEGSKA, per germline (reference sequence). V was shortened by 5 bases and J by 7 bases, with 14 bases between the two germline ends. The CDR3 is 12 residues long. DNA for the CDR3: TGCAGTGCTGTAGCGGGGCCTGCTGGCTACACCTTC. This sequence encodes CSAVAGPAGYTF.

The rearrangement joins TRBV20-1 to TRBJ1-2, with D unclear. The CDR3 runs 13 residues. Germline-derived CDR1 and CDR2 are DFQATT and SNEGSKA (reference sequence). Trimming took 6 bases from V and 0 from J, leaving 11 bases between them. The CDR3 region has the DNA TGCAGTGCCAACCTTGCGGCTAACTATGGCTACACCTTC. Translation gives CSANLAANYGYTF.